The 32 T cell receptor beta chains in this list originate from one sample, sequenced in a study of early T cells in non-severe SARS-CoV-2 infection. TCRdb recomputed calls from the 5' RACE reads with MiXCR, one row per CDR3 protein. Here the sample spans 50,000 to 65,000 distinct CDR3 sequences, around 13% being singletons. Sequencing was done on a sample of whole blood. These TCRs come from an adult who was a healthcare worker with PCR-confirmed SARS-CoV-2 infection or an uninfected control (not recorded which).

The CDR3 protein is CASSPRQGISYGYTF. The CDR3 DNA is TGTGCCAGCAGCCCCCGACAGGGGATCAGCTATGGCTACACCTTC. This sequence joins TRBV9 and TRBJ1-2, with 8 bases fitting TRBD1. From germline, CDR1 is SGDLS and CDR2 YYNGEE. This CDR3 contains 15 residues. Trimming took 4 bases from V and 4 from J; bases not matched to a gene: 9. Based on the CDR3 plus reference TRBV9 and TRBJ1-2, the full variable domain is DSGVTQTPKHLITATGQRVTLRCSPRSGDLSVYWYQQSLDQGLQFLIQYYNGEERAKGNILERFSAQQFPDLHSELNLSSLELGDSALYFCASSPRQGISYGYTFGSGTRLTVV.

This clonotype was detected a few times. CDR3 nucleotide sequence: TGTGCCAGCAGTCACTTAGCGGGGGCGACCTACGAGCAGTACTTC. It codes for CASSHLAGATYEQYF. This chain links TRBV6-2 or TRBV6-3 with TRBJ2-7, with 9 bases fitting TRBD2. Germline V CDR1 and CDR2: MNHEY, SVGEGT. The CDR3 extends over 15 amino acids. V lost 5 bases to trimming and J lost 2 bases; unmatched junction nucleotides: 7.

At least ten counts were recorded for this clonotype. The chain couples TRBV7-6 to TRBJ2-5, with TRBD2 as a possible D gene (6 bases). Germline lookup yields CDR1 SGHVS and CDR2 FNYEAQ. CDR3 length equals 14 residues. V dropped 4 bases and J dropped 3 bases, with 12 bases sitting between them. CDR3 sequence reads: CASSSTLAEETQYF. The CDR3 DNA is TGTGCCAGCAGCTCCACTTTAGCGGAAGAGACCCAGTACTTC.

In its sample, this clonotype was seen many times. The CDR3 loop is CSATSDRGPQIFNYGYTF. CDR3 bases: TGCAGTGCTACTTCCGACAGGGGGCCCCAAATTTTTAACTATGGCTACACCTTC. The chain employs TRBV20-1 and TRBJ1-2; TRBD1 aligns across 10 bases. The CDR3 has 18 amino acids. Germline CDR1 and CDR2: DFQATT and SNEGSKA (reference sequence). Trimming at V came to 4 bases and at J to 1 base, leaving 15 bases not matched to a gene.

As DNA, the CDR3 is TGTGCCAGCAGTTTAGGGACAGAGAAGCAGTACTTC. It specifies CASSLGTEKQYF. This chain connects TRBV12-3 or TRBV12-4 to TRBJ2-7; D possibly corresponds to TRBD1 (6 bases). Trimming left V 1 base short and J 8 bases short, with 9 bases between. The CDR3 covers 12 residues.

The CDR3 sequence: CASRARDRRVEQFF. The CDR3 DNA reads as TGTGCCAGCAGAGCACGGGACAGGAGGGTTGAGCAGTTCTTC. The chain recombines TRBV2 with TRBJ2-1; 8 bases are shared with TRBD1. With V trimmed by 6 bases and J by 9 bases, 10 bases remained unmatched. Germline lookup yields CDR1 SNHLY and CDR2 FYNNEI. The CDR3 is made up of 14 amino acids.

In this sample, this clonotype turned up a few times. This rearrangement joins TRBV7-9 to TRBJ2-7; no firm D call. The CDR3 covers 11 residues. The ends were cut back, 3 bases at V and 6 bases at J, with 6 bases in the middle. In germline, CDR1 is SEHNR, CDR2 FQNEAQ (reference sequence). CDR3 DNA sequence: TGTGCCAGCAGCTTTCATGGCGAGCAGTACTTC. Its translation is CASSFHGEQYF.

This clonotype has a handful of counts. The chain recombines TRBV6-5 with TRBJ2-3, with D perhaps being TRBD1 or TRBD2 (5 bases each). CDR3 length: 15 residues. V dropped 2 bases and J dropped 0 bases, with 9 bases sitting between them. Germline CDR1 reads MNHEY; CDR2 reads SVGAGI. The CDR3 spells CASSYGGPSTDTQYF. The DNA of the CDR3 is TGTGCCAGCAGTTACGGGGGACCTAGCACAGATACGCAGTATTTT.

The rearrangement uses TRBV19 and TRBJ2-7, with TRBD1 as a possible D gene (5 bases). Germline V CDR1 and CDR2: LNHDA, SQIVND (reference sequence). The germline V and J ends were trimmed by 4 bases and 1 base, with 8 bases remaining between them. The CDR3 totals 13 residues. The CDR3 DNA reads as TGTGCCAGTAGTAAGCAGGGTTCCTACGAGCAGTACTTC. Translation: CASSKQGSYEQYF.

This clonotype appeared many times. The J gene is TRBJ1-4, the V gene TRBV12-3 or TRBV12-4; D remains ambiguous. This CDR3 comprises 14 residues. V lost 3 bases, J lost 7 bases, and 12 bases lay in between. DNA of the CDR3: TGTGCCAGCAGTTTTAGGGAAGGGCGTGAAAAACTGTTTTTT. This gives the protein CASSFREGREKLFF.

There are a few counts of this clonotype. The gene calls are TRBV5-5 and TRBJ1-2; TRBD1 might be the D (5 bases). CDR1 is SGHKS and CDR2 is YYEKEE in the germline V gene (reference sequence). V lost 5 bases to trimming and J lost 0 bases, with 14 bases between them. The CDR3 contains 15 residues. In DNA form, the CDR3 reads TGTGCCAGCAGTCGGGACGGGGTAGCTAACTATGGCTACACCTTC. Translated: CASSRDGVANYGYTF.

The table lists this clonotype with a few counts. The rearrangement links TRBV12-3 or TRBV12-4 to TRBJ1-1, with 9 bases aligning to TRBD1. This CDR3 has 14 residues. V shed 6 bases and J 6 bases; nucleotides not matched to a gene: 8. DNA for the CDR3: TGTGCCAGCAGGGAGACAGGGGGGGTCGCTGAAGCTTTCTTT. Its protein is CASRETGGVAEAFF.

The chain recombines TRBV18 with TRBJ1-4; perhaps TRBD1 as D (6 bases). V was trimmed by 5 bases and J by 5 bases, leaving 15 bases between them. The CDR3 sequence is 15 residues long. CDR1 is KGHSH and CDR2 is LQKENI in the germline V gene. The CDR3 DNA reads as TGTGCCAGCTCAACCGGACAGCTTTTAAATGAAAAACTGTTTTTT. This codes for CASSTGQLLNEKLFF.

This clonotype was found many times. J is TRBJ2-3 and V is TRBV9, with D possibly matching TRBD2 (6 bases). Trimming removed 4 bases at V and 6 bases at J, with 15 bases between. The CDR3 totals 14 residues. From germline, CDR1 is SGDLS and CDR2 YYNGEE. DNA for the CDR3: TGTGCCAGCAGCCTTCCGGAGGGTACCGATACGCAGTATTTT. Encoded protein: CASSLPEGTDTQYF.

This clonotype was observed a few times. The chain couples TRBV20-1 to TRBJ1-1; D unclear. V gave up 3 bases and J gave up 8 bases, with 19 bases separating them. The CDR3 is 14 amino acids. Germline V gives CDR1 DFQATT, CDR2 SNEGSKA (reference sequence). In DNA, the CDR3 is TGCAGTGCTAGCCACCCGGGGAAACTACCAGAAGCTTTCTTT. Its protein is CSASHPGKLPEAFF.

This clonotype was found once. The chain links TRBV7-2 to TRBJ1-1; 10 bases map to TRBD1. Germline CDR1 SGHTA, CDR2 FQGNSA. Losses at the gene ends were 0 bases for V and 7 bases for J; bases not matched to a gene: 2. This CDR3 has 14 residues. This CDR3 reads CASSLAGDRGEAFF. CDR3 bases: TGTGCCAGCAGCTTAGCGGGGGACAGGGGTGAAGCTTTCTTT.

This clonotype was found a few times. V is TRBV11-2 and J is TRBJ1-4; D not certain. Germline values: CDR1 SGHAT, CDR2 FQNNGV. The CDR3 covers 11 residues. Trimming took 5 bases from V and 8 from J, leaving 6 bases between them. CDR3 nucleotides: TGTGCCAGCAGCCCGGGGGAAAAACTGTTTTTT. Translated: CASSPGEKLFF.

CDR3 bases: TGTGCCAGTAGTACCACAGGGGGTCCATCCTACGAGCAGTACTTC. Its translation: CASSTTGGPSYEQYF. The chain has TRBV19 and TRBJ2-7, with 8 bases fitting TRBD1. CDR1 and CDR2 from the germline V gene are LNHDA and SQIVND (reference sequence). V lost 4 bases, J lost 1 base, and 6 bases stayed unmatched. This CDR3 is built from 15 residues.

This clonotype showed up many times. J is TRBJ1-1 and V is TRBV20-1; weak D call: TRBD1 (6 bases). CDR3 length: 15 amino acids. Germline CDR1 DFQATT, CDR2 SNEGSKA (reference sequence). Trimming removed 0 bases at V and 5 bases at J, with 16 bases between. CDR3 sequence reads: CSARDWGEGGTEAFF. DNA of the CDR3: TGCAGTGCTAGAGATTGGGGTGAGGGGGGAACTGAAGCTTTCTTT.

This clonotype was seen many times. The chain joins TRBV28 to TRBJ2-3, with D possibly being TRBD1 (6 bases). The CDR3 covers 14 residues. Germline loops: CDR1 MDHEN, CDR2 SYDVKM. The V and J ends lost 3 bases and 1 base respectively, with 8 bases between them. The CDR3 sequence is CASSFWTGTDTQYF. The CDR3 coding sequence is TGTGCCAGCAGTTTTTGGACAGGCACAGATACGCAGTATTTT.

This clonotype was seen only a few times. This rearrangement joins TRBV5-8 to TRBJ2-3, with D tentatively TRBD1 (6 bases). The CDR3 has 12 amino acids. CDR1 and CDR2 from the germline V gene are SGHTS and YDEGEE. V lost 3 bases and J 6 bases, leaving 8 bases between the germline ends. This CDR3 is CASSSTGDTQYF. Here the CDR3 DNA reads TGTGCCAGCAGCTCTACAGGGGATACGCAGTATTTT.

J is TRBJ2-3 and V is TRBV20-1; D may be TRBD2 (5 bases). Trimming cost V 5 bases and J 3 bases, with 9 bases left between them. This CDR3 spans 12 amino acids. Germline-derived CDR1 and CDR2 are DFQATT and SNEGSKA (reference sequence). Written as DNA, the CDR3 is TGCAGTGCTCGGACGGGGACAGATACGCAGTATTTT. Amino acid sequence: CSARTGTDTQYF.

This chain links TRBV2 with TRBJ2-7, with a tentative D call TRBD1 (6 bases). The germline V gene encodes CDR1 SNHLY and CDR2 FYNNEI. CDR3 size: 12 residues. The V and J ends lost 6 bases and 4 bases respectively, with 10 bases between them. The CDR3 is CASRGQSYEQYF. Here the CDR3 DNA reads TGTGCCAGCAGAGGACAGTCATACGAGCAGTACTTC.

This clonotype was seen at least ten times. The CDR3 DNA reads as TGTGCCAGCAGCCCGGGGACAGCGAACTATGGCTACACCTTC. Amino acid sequence: CASSPGTANYGYTF. J is TRBJ1-2 and V is TRBV11-2; TRBD1 agrees at 7 bases. V trimming: 5 bases; J trimming: 2 bases; junction bases outside the gene matches: 5. CDR3 length: 14 amino acids. Germline CDR1 is SGHAT and CDR2 is FQNNGV.

The chain is built from TRBV27 and TRBJ1-2; D is perhaps TRBD1 (5 bases). The V and J ends lost 6 bases and 7 bases respectively, with 18 bases between them. Looked up from germline, CDR1 is MNHEY and CDR2 is SMNVEV (reference sequence). This CDR3 contains 14 residues. CDR3 DNA: TGTGCCAGCAGAAGGCAGGGCCGCATCTGTGGCTACACCTTC. It yields the protein CASRRQGRICGYTF.

There are a few counts of this clonotype. The chain employs TRBV29-1 and TRBJ2-7; no definite D call. This CDR3 has 12 residues. Germline V gene data show CDR1 as SQVTM and CDR2 as ANQGSEA. V lost 3 bases and J lost 6, with 12 bases in between. CDR3 DNA sequence: TGCAGCGTTGATAAAGGGAATACCGAGCAGTACTTC. Its translation: CSVDKGNTEQYF.

The chain couples TRBV7-2 to TRBJ2-2; 12 nucleotides line up with TRBD1. The junction had 5 bases not matched to a gene; V was cut back by 3 bases and J by 6 bases. The CDR3 spans 16 residues. Germline V lookup: CDR1 SGHTA, CDR2 FQGNSA. CDR3 sequence reads: CASSFLGQGASGELFF. CDR3 DNA sequence: TGTGCCAGCAGCTTTTTGGGACAGGGGGCATCCGGGGAGCTGTTTTTT.

This clonotype was counted many times. The V call is TRBV5-1, the J call TRBJ2-5; D is undetermined. Germline V lookup: CDR1 SGHRS, CDR2 YFSETQ. The CDR3 runs 14 residues. V gave up 0 bases and J gave up 4 bases, with 10 bases separating them. The CDR3 sequence is CASSLAGVGETQYF. The CDR3 DNA follows: TGCGCCAGCAGCTTGGCCGGCGTAGGAGAGACCCAGTACTTC.

There are many counts of this clonotype. The CDR3 DNA reads as TGTGCCAGTAGTAACATAAATGAGCAGTTCTTC. It is translated as CASSNINEQFF. V is TRBV19 and J is TRBJ2-1; D is unresolved. V was clipped by 4 bases and J by 7 bases, with 5 bases between them. Germline-derived CDR1 and CDR2 are LNHDA and SQIVND (reference sequence). This CDR3 is built from 11 residues.

This clonotype was detected many times. V gene TRBV12-3 or TRBV12-4 combines with J gene TRBJ1-5; D gene ambiguous. The CDR3 has 12 amino acids. The germline V and J ends were trimmed by 6 bases and 4 bases, with 7 bases remaining between them. Here the CDR3 reads CASSRSNQPQHF. CDR3 DNA: TGTGCCAGCAGCCGATCTAATCAGCCCCAGCATTTT.

At least ten counts were recorded for this clonotype. The rearrangement uses TRBV12-3 or TRBV12-4 and TRBJ2-7; weak D call: TRBD2 (5 bases). V shed 8 bases and J shed 6 bases, with 23 bases lying between them. The CDR3 runs 15 residues. CDR3 coding DNA: TGTGCCAGCCCTAGCACCCCCGCGGTTGGTGTCGAGCAGTACTTC. Protein sequence: CASPSTPAVGVEQYF.

Many counts were recorded for this clonotype. The chain employs TRBV9 and TRBJ2-7; 8 positions match TRBD1. Germline V gene lookup returns CDR1 SGDLS and CDR2 YYNGEE. The V gene end was trimmed by 4 bases and the J gene end by 3 bases; junction bases not matched to a gene: 9. There are 15 residues in the CDR3. CDR3 coding DNA: TGTGCCAGCAGCATCGGACAGGGCCCCGTCTACGAGCAGTACTTC. This sequence encodes CASSIGQGPVYEQYF. The full variable domain, with the rest looked up from reference TRBV9 and TRBJ2-7, is DSGVTQTPKHLITATGQRVTLRCSPRSGDLSVYWYQQSLDQGLQFLIQYYNGEERAKGNILERFSAQQFPDLHSELNLSSLELGDSALYFCASSIGQGPVYEQYFGPGTRLTVT.